The T cell receptor (beta chain) described here comes from a study of TIL therapy for anti-PD-1-resistant metastatic lung cancer (dated by TCRdb to the early 2020s). A note on the overall study: Tumors were harvested prior to any PD-1/PD-L1 blockade, after which nivolumab was administered to patients, and lymphodepletion, expanded TIL infusion and IL-2 were given to patients who progressed. Enrolled patients had a median age of almost 55 years (range 38-75) and a median tumor PD-L1 proportion score of approximately 6.6%. Across the cohort, whole-exome sequencing showed a median non-synonymous tumor mutation burden of more than 1.3 mutations per megabase. T cell receptor beta sequencing of tumor and peripheral blood served to follow clonotypes across the tumor, the expanded TIL product, and serial blood samples. The cohort was composed predominantly of lung adenocarcinoma, with a handful of EGFR-mutant and two ALK-rearranged tumors included, and half of patients were identified as current or former smokers. Here is what the overall study found, with its caveats: Because the cohort was highly selected, with more treatment-naive, never-smoker and oncogene-addicted patients than is typical, generalizability is limited. The baseline peripheral repertoire was partially replaced by infused TIL clonotypes, which then decayed over months, and persistence showed no apparent association with response. The study protocol defined all tumor marker inferences as exploratory.

About this clone itself: The specificity of this receptor is unknown. No qualities accompany the bases; no much larger clone lies one base away.

Reading from cysteine to phenylalanine, the CDR3 counts 13 amino acids. Only the CDR3 DNA stays, 39 bases, in frame from base 1. CDR1 SGHRS and CDR2 YFSETQ are derived from the germline V gene. Trimming takes 0 bases from V and 4 bases from J, and the germline ends sit 7 bases apart. The time point label corresponds to: pre-treatment sample, taken before nivolumab and TIL therapy. Between October 2017 and early 2020, a dual-center phase I trial enrolled adults who had stage 4 NSCLC. The samples were obtained from a phase I trial that was single-arm and open-label and tested tumor-infiltrating lymphocyte therapy combined with nivolumab in advanced non-small cell lung cancer. Blood mononuclear cells were isolated from EDTA tubes by Ficoll gradient and were snap-frozen as pellets, and DNA was extracted with a Qiagen mini-prep kit. The immunoSEQ v3 hsTCRB kit was used to amplify TCR beta CDR3 regions from genomic DNA through bias-controlled multiplex PCR. TCR libraries were sequenced on an Illumina NextSeq 500 to 1.5 million to 2 million read pairs for survey level or roughly 4.5-6 million for deep level. The study's own analysis went as follows. V, D and J genes were assigned, non-productive sequences were removed, and clonality was reported by immunoSEQ Analyzer software. To compare repertoires between infused TIL and blood, productive Simpson clonality was used along with the Morisita overlap index of productive TRB rearrangements. For each clone in blood, the absolute clonotype count was estimated by multiplying the lymphocyte count by the CD3+ fraction and by the clone's productive frequency. The immuneACCESS repertoire file appears here via TCRdb, limited to in-frame rearrangements. These files lack a portion of the clones; in checked studies, under half of the deficit traces to unresolved V genes, and the cause of the others is not known. V and J calls and clone size come straight from that table; D and trimming were deduced from the DNA. The sample yields nearly 15,000 clones; about 82% were counted once. Roughly 0.9% of the sample goes to the ten largest clones.

Here the sequenced sample was blood, taken at baseline. The receptor chain draws on TRBV5-1 and TRBJ1-1, and TRBD1 may be the D gene, going by 5 matching bases. This receptor was taken from a person between 25 and 80 years old with non-small cell lung cancer. For the CDR3, the sequence is CASSLGGSTEAFF. The sequence in DNA is TGCGCCAGCAGCTTGGGGGGGAGCACTGAAGCTTTCTTT.